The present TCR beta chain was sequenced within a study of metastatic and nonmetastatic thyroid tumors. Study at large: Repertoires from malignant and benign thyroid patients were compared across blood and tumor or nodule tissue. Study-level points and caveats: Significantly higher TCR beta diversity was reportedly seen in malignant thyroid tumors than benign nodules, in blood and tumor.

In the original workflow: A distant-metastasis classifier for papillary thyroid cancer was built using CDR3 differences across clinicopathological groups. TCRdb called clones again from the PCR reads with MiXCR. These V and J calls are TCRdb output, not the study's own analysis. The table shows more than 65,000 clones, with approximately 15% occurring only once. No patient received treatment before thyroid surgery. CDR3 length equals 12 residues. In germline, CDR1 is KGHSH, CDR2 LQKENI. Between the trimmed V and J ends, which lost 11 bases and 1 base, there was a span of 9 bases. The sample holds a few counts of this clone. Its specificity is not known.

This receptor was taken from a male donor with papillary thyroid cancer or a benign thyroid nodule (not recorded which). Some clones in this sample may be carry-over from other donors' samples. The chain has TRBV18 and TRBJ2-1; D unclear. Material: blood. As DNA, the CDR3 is TGTGCCGCTGGGGAATCCTACAATGAGCAGTTCTTC. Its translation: CAAGESYNEQFF.